The clone carrying this T cell receptor beta chain was observed many times. This entry comes from a study of T cells in Graves' hyperthyroidism and ophthalmopathy. This CDR3 contains 15 residues. Between the trimmed V and J ends, which lost 4 bases and 5 bases, there was a span of 17 bases. Per germline, CDR1 SGHVS and CDR2 FQNEAQ. The investigators amplified TCR beta CDR3 regions from RNA transcripts. Researchers ran a first-round RT-PCR on the TCR CDR3 using the HTBI primer set. TCRdb reprocessed the multiplex PCR reads with MiXCR, giving one entry per CDR3 protein. Here the sample spans roughly 500,000 distinct CDR3 sequences, roughly a quarter being singletons.

The TCR was taken from a woman aged 25 to 39 with Graves' ophthalmopathy. The source material was blood. This chain links TRBV7-8 with TRBJ2-5, with TRBD1 as a possible D gene (5 bases). CDR3 sequence reads: CASSSQGALGETQYF. The CDR3 DNA reads as TGTGCCAGCAGCTCCCAAGGGGCCCTTGGTGAGACCCAGTACTTC.